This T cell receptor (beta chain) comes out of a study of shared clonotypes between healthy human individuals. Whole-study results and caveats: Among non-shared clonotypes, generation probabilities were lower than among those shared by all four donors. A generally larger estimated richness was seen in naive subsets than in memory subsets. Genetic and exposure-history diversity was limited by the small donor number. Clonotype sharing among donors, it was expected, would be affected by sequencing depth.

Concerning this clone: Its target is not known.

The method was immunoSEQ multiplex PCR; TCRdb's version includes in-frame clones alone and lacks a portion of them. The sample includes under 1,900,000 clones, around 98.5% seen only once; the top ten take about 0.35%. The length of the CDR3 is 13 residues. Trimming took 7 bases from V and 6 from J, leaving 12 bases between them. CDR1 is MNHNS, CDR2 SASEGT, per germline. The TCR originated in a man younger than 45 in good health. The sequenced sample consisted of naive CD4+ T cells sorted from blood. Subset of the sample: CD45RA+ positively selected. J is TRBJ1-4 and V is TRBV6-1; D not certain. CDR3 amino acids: CASMSSWDEKLFF. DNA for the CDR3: TGTGCCAGCATGAGCTCGTGGGATGAAAAACTGTTTTTT.